The rows below give T cell receptor beta chains drawn from one sample of a study of identical twins. MiXCR, applied by TCRdb to the 5' RACE reads, yields one record per CDR3 protein. The sample consists of 280,000 or so distinct CDR3 sequences, about 8.1% of them appearing once. These same records also appear under a second study, on yellow fever vaccine responses in identical twins.

Source material: memory (CD45RO+) T cells sorted from blood. These receptors originate from a woman under 30 in good health. Each CDR3 is given with its conserved first and last residue. A D gene is named only where the DNA matches it firmly. Size values are once, few and many counts, or a class for expanded clones, and some rows have none.

V gene: TRBV20-1; D gene: -; J gene: TRBJ1-1; clone size: few; CDR3 protein: CSARHGQYNTEAFF
V gene: TRBV15; D gene: TRBD1; J gene: TRBJ2-3; clone size: many; CDR3 protein: CATSRADRDTDTQYF
V gene: TRBV3-1; D gene: -; J gene: TRBJ2-2; clone size: many; CDR3 protein: CASSLTGTGELFF
V gene: TRBV7-2; D gene: -; J gene: TRBJ2-1; clone size: -; CDR3 protein: CASSTPRGPYNEQFF
V gene: TRBV18; D gene: TRBD1; J gene: TRBJ1-5; clone size: -; CDR3 protein: CASSRTGSQPQHF
V gene: TRBV5-4; D gene: TRBD2; J gene: TRBJ2-1; clone size: -; CDR3 protein: CASSFSSGKNNEQFF
V gene: TRBV19; D gene: TRBD2; J gene: TRBJ2-5; clone size: -; CDR3 protein: CASMRTSGLQETQYF
V gene: TRBV7-6; D gene: -; J gene: TRBJ2-7; clone size: once; CDR3 protein: CASSLDGSRTYEQYF
V gene: TRBV5-1; D gene: -; J gene: TRBJ1-6; clone size: -; CDR3 protein: CASSRRQGPLGESPLHF
V gene: TRBV7-9; D gene: TRBD2; J gene: TRBJ2-2; clone size: -; CDR3 protein: CASSPLRGGDNTGELFF
V gene: TRBV6-1; D gene: -; J gene: TRBJ2-2; clone size: many; CDR3 protein: CATWGHSNTGELFF
V gene: TRBV18; D gene: -; J gene: TRBJ2-5; clone size: many; CDR3 protein: CASSPAETQYF
V gene: TRBV28; D gene: TRBD1; J gene: TRBJ1-5; clone size: -; CDR3 protein: CASRPTTGVSNQPQHF
V gene: TRBV5-1; D gene: TRBD2; J gene: TRBJ2-3; clone size: -; CDR3 protein: CASSLVLSGPTDTQYF
V gene: TRBV12-3/TRBV12-4; D gene: -; J gene: TRBJ2-7; clone size: many; CDR3 protein: CASSVRRVAYEQYF
V gene: TRBV12-3/TRBV12-4; D gene: TRBD2; J gene: TRBJ2-1; clone size: many; CDR3 protein: CASRSSGGTGNFAPKSNEQFF
V gene: TRBV5-4; D gene: TRBD1; J gene: TRBJ1-1; clone size: -; CDR3 protein: CASSPDRFSTEAFF
V gene: TRBV5-1; D gene: TRBD1; J gene: TRBJ1-5; clone size: many; CDR3 protein: CASSPTGDSQPQHF
V gene: TRBV4-1; D gene: TRBD1; J gene: TRBJ2-5; clone size: many; CDR3 protein: CASSRQGFQETQYF
V gene: TRBV28; D gene: TRBD2; J gene: TRBJ2-1; clone size: -; CDR3 protein: CASSWTSQQFF
V gene: TRBV5-1; D gene: TRBD2; J gene: TRBJ2-5; clone size: many; CDR3 protein: CASSLTGGSSLETQYF
V gene: TRBV5-1; D gene: -; J gene: TRBJ2-1; clone size: -; CDR3 protein: CARLDTNNEQFF
V gene: TRBV6-1; D gene: TRBD2; J gene: TRBJ2-7; clone size: many; CDR3 protein: CASSELRTSEPYEQYF
V gene: TRBV6-2/TRBV6-3; D gene: -; J gene: TRBJ1-1; clone size: -; CDR3 protein: CASRKAQGGTEAFF
V gene: TRBV12-3/TRBV12-4; D gene: TRBD2; J gene: TRBJ2-4; clone size: many; CDR3 protein: CASAAGTSGVAKNIQYF
V gene: TRBV3-1; D gene: -; J gene: TRBJ2-2; clone size: -; CDR3 protein: CASSQKIAVTGELFF
V gene: TRBV4-1; D gene: -; J gene: TRBJ1-1; clone size: many; CDR3 protein: CASSQDLLVGGRNTEAFF
V gene: TRBV25-1; D gene: -; J gene: TRBJ2-2; clone size: -; CDR3 protein: CASSGGITGELFF
V gene: TRBV29-1; D gene: -; J gene: TRBJ2-7; clone size: few; CDR3 protein: CSVVGADSYEQYF
V gene: TRBV7-3; D gene: TRBD1; J gene: TRBJ1-6; clone size: few; CDR3 protein: CASSLGTGRSPLHF